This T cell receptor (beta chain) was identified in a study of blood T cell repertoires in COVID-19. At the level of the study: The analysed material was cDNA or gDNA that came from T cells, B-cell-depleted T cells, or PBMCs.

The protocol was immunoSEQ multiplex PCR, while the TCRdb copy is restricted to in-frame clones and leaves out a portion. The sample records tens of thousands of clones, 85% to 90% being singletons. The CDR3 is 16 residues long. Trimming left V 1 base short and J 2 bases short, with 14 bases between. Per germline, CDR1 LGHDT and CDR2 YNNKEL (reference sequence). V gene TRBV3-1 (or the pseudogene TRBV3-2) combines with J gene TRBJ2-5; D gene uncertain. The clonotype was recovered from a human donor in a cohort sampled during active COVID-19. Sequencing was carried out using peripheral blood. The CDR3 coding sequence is TGTGCCAGCAGCCAAGGGAATAGCCTGCATCAAGAGACCCAGTACTTC. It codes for CASSQGNSLHQETQYF.